The clone carrying this TCR beta chain was counted many times. The data derive from a study of T cells in Graves' hyperthyroidism and ophthalmopathy. The investigators amplified TCR beta CDR3 regions from RNA transcripts. An initial round of RT-PCR targeting the TCR CDR3 relied on the HTBI primer set. TCRdb independently ran MiXCR on the multiplex PCR reads; one entry per CDR3 protein. Among some 570,000 distinct CDR3 sequences listed, about 15% were seen once. Together with thyroid ultrasound, orbital computed tomography, serum thyroxine and TRAb, clinical symptoms were used for diagnoses. Germline values: CDR1 DFQATT, CDR2 SNEGSKA (reference sequence). V was clipped by 1 base and J by 9 bases, with 13 bases between them. This CDR3 has 14 amino acids.

The clonotype originates from a woman aged 18-29 years with Graves' ophthalmopathy. Sequencing was performed on blood. This chain links TRBV20-1 with TRBJ1-6, with a weak D call TRBD1 (6 bases). The CDR3, as DNA: TGCAGTGCTAGAGTCGCAGGGGAGGTTTCACCCCTCCACTTT. It encodes CSARVAGEVSPLHF.